Reported below is one T cell receptor (beta chain). The data were produced by immunoSEQ multiplex PCR, yet TCRdb's version contains in-frame clones alone and is incomplete. This sample has tens of thousands of clones, with roughly 96% found just once. Noted treatment: preoperative locoregional IRX-2 cytokine immunotherapy. This phase Ib study tested locoregional IRX-2 cytokine immunotherapy given before surgery. V dropped 5 bases and J dropped 3 bases, with 15 bases sitting between them. The CDR3 length is 15 residues. Germline V gene data show CDR1 as SGHTA and CDR2 as FQGTGA. This sample stems from a study of preoperative IRX-2 immunotherapy in early breast cancer.

Sampling took place from a patient treated with IRX-2 immunotherapy. V gene TRBV7-3 combines with J gene TRBJ2-3; D assignment may be TRBD1 or TRBD2 (6 bases each). This clonotype was sampled from a human donor with breast cancer. The CDR3 is CASSPGGGTTDTQYF. CDR3 DNA sequence: TGTGCCAGCAGCCCCGGGGGCGGGACTACAGATACGCAGTATTTT.